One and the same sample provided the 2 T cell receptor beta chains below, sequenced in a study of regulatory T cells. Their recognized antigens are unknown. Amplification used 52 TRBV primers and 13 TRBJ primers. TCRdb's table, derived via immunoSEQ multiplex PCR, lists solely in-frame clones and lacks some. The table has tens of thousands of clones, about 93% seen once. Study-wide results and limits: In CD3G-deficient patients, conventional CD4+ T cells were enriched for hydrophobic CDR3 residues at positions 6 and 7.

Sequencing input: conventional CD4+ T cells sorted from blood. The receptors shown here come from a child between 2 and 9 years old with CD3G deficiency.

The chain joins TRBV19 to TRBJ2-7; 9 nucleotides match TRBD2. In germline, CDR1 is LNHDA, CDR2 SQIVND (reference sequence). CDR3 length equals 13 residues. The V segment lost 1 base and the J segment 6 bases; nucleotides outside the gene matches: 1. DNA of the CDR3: TGTGCCAGTAGTATAGCTAGCGGGACCGAGCAGTACTTC. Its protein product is CASSIASGTEQYF.

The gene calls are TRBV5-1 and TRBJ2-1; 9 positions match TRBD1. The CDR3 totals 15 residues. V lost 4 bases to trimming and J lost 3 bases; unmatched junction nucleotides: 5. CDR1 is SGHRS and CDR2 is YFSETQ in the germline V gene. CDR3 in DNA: TGCGCCAGCAGCCCGGACAGGGGAATCTACAATGAGCAGTTCTTC. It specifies CASSPDRGIYNEQFF.